The T cell receptor beta chain under discussion was sequenced for a study of cytomegalovirus exposure and HLA in healthy donors. It was with 60 Vbeta and 13 Jbeta primers that the PCR ran. The data were produced by immunoSEQ multiplex PCR, yet TCRdb's version contains in-frame clones alone and is incomplete. The table lists about 150,000 clones, approximately 85% of them singletons. The germline V gene encodes CDR1 SGHTA and CDR2 FQGTGA. The CDR3 totals 13 residues. Trimming shortened V by 5 bases and J by 5 bases, and 13 bases separated the two germline ends. The chain recombines TRBV7-3 with TRBJ2-7; unclear D gene. This receptor was identified in a woman aged 18 to 35 in good health and CMV-seronegative. Material for sequencing was PBMCs. CDR3 DNA sequence: TGTGCCAGCAGCCCCCTGGGTAGCAACGAGCAGTACTTC. Its protein product is CASSPLGSNEQYF. Together with reference TRBV7-3 and TRBJ2-7, the CDR3 gives the full variable domain: GAGVSQTPSNKVTEKGKYVELRCDPISGHTALYWYRQSLGQGPEFLIYFQGTGAADDSGLPNDRFFAVRPEGSVSTLKIQRTERGDSAVYLCASSPLGSNEQYFGPGTRLTVT.